The clone carrying this TCR beta chain was detected ten times or more. Unique molecular identifiers were used in preparing the TCRbeta library. TCRdb processed the PCR reads anew with MiXCR; each CDR3 protein has one entry. The sample shows more than 85,000 distinct CDR3 sequences, 10% to 13% of them seen only once. The data derive from a study of T-cell reconstitution after alpha-beta-depleted transplantation in children. The TCR was taken from a human donor who donated a stem cell graft to a child with acute lymphoblastic leukemia. Sequenced here: PBMCs from the stem cell graft donor, sampled from the stem cell graft.

CDR3 sequence reads: CASTGTGISGANVLTF. The DNA for the CDR3 is TGCGCCAGCACCGGGACAGGTATCTCTGGGGCCAACGTCCTGACTTTC. The V call is TRBV5-1, the J call TRBJ2-6; 8 nucleotides match TRBD1. This CDR3 spans 16 amino acids. Looked up from germline, CDR1 is SGHRS and CDR2 is YFSETQ. Trimming at V came to 6 bases and at J to 0 bases, leaving 5 bases not matched to a gene.